The 23 T cell receptor beta chains below all came from one sample that was sequenced in a study of cytomegalovirus exposure and HLA in healthy donors. PCR primers comprised 60 Vbeta and 13 Jbeta primers. Assay: immunoSEQ multiplex PCR; the TCRdb copy retains only in-frame clones and omits some. This table has approximately 100,000 clones, around 60% appearing once. The sample consisted of PBMCs. The receptors were gathered from a human donor in good health.

V usage is TRBV7-6 and J usage is TRBJ2-2; D possibly corresponds to TRBD2 (6 bases). This CDR3 region has 17 residues. CDR1 is SGHVS, CDR2 FNYEAQ, per germline. V gave up 5 bases and J gave up 3 bases, with 19 bases separating them. DNA of the CDR3: TGTGCCAGCAGCACCCGAAGGGCGGGGTCGTACACCGGGGAGCTGTTTTTT. Its translation is CASSTRRAGSYTGELFF.

This chain joins TRBV7-9 and TRBJ1-1; maybe TRBD1 (5 bases). CDR3 size: 13 residues. The V and J ends lost 5 bases and 4 bases respectively, with 11 bases between them. The germline V gene encodes CDR1 SEHNR and CDR2 FQNEAQ (reference sequence). CDR3 loop: CASSTTTATEAFF. DNA for the CDR3: TGTGCCAGCAGCACCACGACAGCCACTGAAGCTTTCTTT.

This clone was seen once. The V call is TRBV5-5, the J call TRBJ2-7; TRBD1 is a possible D gene (6 bases). CDR3 length equals 12 residues. Looked up from germline, CDR1 is SGHKS and CDR2 is YYEKEE (reference sequence). Trimming cost V 5 bases and J 4 bases, with 10 bases left between them. DNA of the CDR3: TGTGCCAGCAGTACAGGGTTGTACGAGCAGTACTTC. Its translation is CASSTGLYEQYF.

This clone was seen a handful of times. This rearrangement joins TRBV6-6 to TRBJ2-5; a possible D gene is TRBD2 (5 bases). CDR3 length equals 13 residues. Trimming removed 2 bases from V and 5 bases from J, with 9 bases in between. Germline CDR1 reads MNHNY; CDR2 reads SVGAGI (reference sequence). CDR3 DNA sequence: TGTGCCAGCAGTTACATGGGAGCGGAGACCCAGTACTTC. Protein product: CASSYMGAETQYF.

The rearrangement uses TRBV5-1 and TRBJ1-5; D gene unclear. The CDR3 sequence is 15 residues long. Germline CDR1 SGHRS, CDR2 YFSETQ. V was shortened by 4 bases and J by 6 bases, with 17 bases between the two germline ends. Here the CDR3 DNA reads TGCGCCAGCAGCACCCGAACGACCGCGGGTCAGCCCCAGCATTTT. Translating gives CASSTRTTAGQPQHF.

The chain is built from TRBV6-5 and TRBJ1-2; D is perhaps TRBD1 (5 bases). This CDR3 comprises 14 residues. Trimming shortened V by 7 bases and J by 7 bases, and 19 bases separated the two germline ends. CDR1 is MNHEY, CDR2 SVGAGI, per germline. Written as DNA, the CDR3 is TGTGCCAGCACTCTTATCAGGGCCTCGGGTGGCTACACCTTC. Its translation is CASTLIRASGGYTF.

A single count supports this clone. In DNA form, the CDR3 reads TGTGCCAGCAGCCTAAGACAGGGTGGCGAAAAACTGTTTTTT. Translation gives CASSLRQGGEKLFF. The chain has TRBV9 and TRBJ1-4; 7 bases are a match to TRBD1. There are 14 residues in the CDR3. Trimming cost V 4 bases and J 8 bases; bases outside gene matches: 8. Per germline, CDR1 SGDLS and CDR2 YYNGEE.

The rearrangement links TRBV7-9 to TRBJ2-1, with 11 bases aligning to TRBD2. The V gene end was trimmed by 3 bases and the J gene end by 6 bases; junction bases not matched to a gene: 16. CDR3 size: 19 residues. Germline V gives CDR1 SEHNR, CDR2 FQNEAQ (reference sequence). In DNA form, the CDR3 reads TGTGCCAGCAGCTTCCTAGATTCGATTTTAGCGGGGGGGCGCAATGAGCAGTTCTTC. Translated: CASSFLDSILAGGRNEQFF.

This clone was observed a few times. The chain employs TRBV10-3 and TRBJ2-3; no clear D gene. Germline V gene sequence: CDR1 ENHRY, CDR2 SYGVKD. V lost 9 bases and J 0 bases, leaving 10 bases between the germline ends. CDR3 length equals 13 residues. The CDR3 DNA is TGTGCCATTACGTCGGGTAGCACAGATACGCAGTATTTT. It yields the protein CAITSGSTDTQYF.

CDR3 loop: CASTSGGAGNEQFF. CDR3 nucleotides: TGCGCCAGCACAAGCGGGGGGGCGGGCAATGAGCAGTTCTTC. This rearrangement joins TRBV5-1 to TRBJ2-1; 10 bases match TRBD2. The germline V gene has CDR1 SGHRS and CDR2 YFSETQ. With 6 bases clipped from V and 6 bases from J, the junction kept 6 bases outside the gene matches. This CDR3 is built from 14 residues. The full variable domain, in which reference TRBV5-1 and TRBJ2-1 provide the parts outside the CDR3, is KAGVTQTPRYLIKTRGQQVTLSCSPISGHRSVSWYQQTPGQGLQFLFEYFSETQRNKGNFPGRFSGRQFSNSRSEMNVSTLELGDSALYLCASTSGGAGNEQFFGPGTRLTVL.

V gene TRBV4-2 combines with J gene TRBJ1-4; D not resolved. CDR1 and CDR2 (germline): LGHNA, YNFKEQ. This CDR3 spans 16 amino acids. Trimming cost V 0 bases and J 7 bases, with 15 bases left between them. This chain's CDR3 is CASSQDPPPRSEKLFF. The CDR3 DNA reads as TGTGCCAGCAGCCAAGATCCCCCTCCCAGGTCTGAAAAACTGTTTTTT.

In this sample, this clone turned up a few times. The rearrangement links TRBV4-3 to TRBJ2-7, with a weak D call TRBD2 (7 bases). Germline V lookup: CDR1 LGHNA, CDR2 YSLEER. Trimming cost V 0 bases and J 2 bases, with 14 bases left between them. The CDR3 covers 16 residues. The CDR3: CASSQEERDTPYEQYF. The CDR3 nucleotides read TGCGCCAGCAGCCAAGAGGAGCGGGACACCCCCTACGAGCAGTACTTC.

The rearrangement joins TRBV5-8 to TRBJ1-1; 8 bases map to TRBD1. V shed 3 bases, J shed 1 base, and the junction held 5 bases outside the gene matches. Germline values: CDR1 SGHTS, CDR2 YDEGEE. The CDR3 consists of 15 residues. In DNA, the CDR3 is TGTGCCAGCAGCTGGACAGGACAGGGGAACACTGAAGCTTTCTTT. Encoded protein: CASSWTGQGNTEAFF.

V gene TRBV2 combines with J gene TRBJ2-5; D is possibly TRBD1 (6 bases). Germline CDR1 and CDR2: SNHLY and FYNNEI. The CDR3 length is 14 residues. V was shortened by 5 bases and J by 5 bases, with 15 bases between the two germline ends. The CDR3 region has the DNA TGTGCCAGCAGTTCCACGGACAGAGGGGAGACCCAGTACTTC. It translates to CASSSTDRGETQYF.

This clone has just one count. The gene calls are TRBV7-8 and TRBJ2-1, with 11 bases matching TRBD2. Germline-derived CDR1 and CDR2 are SGHVS and FQNEAQ. The length of the CDR3 is 13 residues. V lost 0 bases, J lost 14 bases, and 3 bases stayed unmatched. CDR3 protein: CASSLASGGAEFF. The CDR3 nucleotides are TGTGCCAGCAGCTTAGCTAGCGGGGGGGCGGAGTTCTTC.

This clone was observed a handful of times. The J gene is TRBJ1-2, the V gene TRBV5-1, with D possibly being TRBD1 (6 bases). The CDR3 extends over 13 amino acids. Trimming stripped 6 bases from V and 0 bases from J, with 9 bases between. Germline V gene sequence: CDR1 SGHRS, CDR2 YFSETQ. CDR3: CASKDRANYGYTF. The CDR3 DNA reads TGCGCCAGCAAGGACAGAGCTAACTATGGCTACACCTTC.

The gene calls are TRBV5-4 and TRBJ2-3; 11 bases match TRBD2. The CDR3 sequence is 15 residues long. With V trimmed by 4 bases and J by 5 bases, 6 bases remained unmatched. Germline values: CDR1 SGHNT, CDR2 YYREEE (reference sequence). As DNA, the CDR3 is TGTGCCAGCAGCAGACTAGCGGGGAGGCGAGATACGCAGTATTTT. Translation: CASSRLAGRRDTQYF.

This chain connects TRBV6-5 to TRBJ2-2; 8 positions agree with TRBD2. With V trimmed by 2 bases and J by 5 bases, 4 bases remained unmatched. This CDR3 has 15 amino acids. Germline V gives CDR1 MNHEY, CDR2 SVGAGI. CDR3: CASSYKRGGTGELFF. CDR3 in DNA: TGTGCCAGCAGTTACAAACGGGGGGGGACCGGGGAGCTGTTTTTT.

The chain has TRBV5-1 and TRBJ2-6, with 9 bases that match TRBD1. The CDR3 length is 16 residues. Trimming removed 5 bases from V and 3 bases from J; junction bases left unmatched: 6. Germline V gene sequence: CDR1 SGHRS, CDR2 YFSETQ. The CDR3 protein is CASSRDRASGANVLTF. Written as DNA, the CDR3 is TGCGCCAGCAGTCGGGACAGGGCTAGTGGGGCCAACGTCCTGACTTTC.

This chain uses TRBV7-2 with TRBJ2-1, with D maybe TRBD1 (5 bases). Trimming took 7 bases from V and 5 from J, leaving 18 bases between them. The CDR3 sequence is 15 residues long. Germline-derived CDR1 and CDR2 are SGHTA and FQGNSA. CDR3 nucleotides: TGTGCCAGCAACAGGATGGGGTTAGGGGACAATGAGCAGTTCTTC. Translating it yields CASNRMGLGDNEQFF.

This sequence joins TRBV19 and TRBJ2-7; TRBD1 matches at 8 bases. With V trimmed by 1 base and J by 6 bases, 8 bases remained unmatched. Per germline, CDR1 LNHDA and CDR2 SQIVND (reference sequence). The CDR3 totals 15 residues. The CDR3 coding sequence is TGTGCCAGTAGTATAGCCAGGGACAGGTCCACCGAGCAGTACTTC. This codes for CASSIARDRSTEQYF.

The chain joins TRBV27 to TRBJ1-6; 8 bases line up with TRBD1. The J segment lost 6 bases and the V segment lost 2 bases, leaving 6 bases of the junction unmatched. Germline V gene lookup returns CDR1 MNHEY and CDR2 SMNVEV (reference sequence). This CDR3 has 16 amino acids. CDR3 in amino acids: CASSLKQGVPNSPLHF. As DNA, the CDR3 is TGTGCCAGCAGTTTAAAACAGGGGGTCCCTAATTCACCCCTCCACTTT.

The V gene is TRBV2, the J gene TRBJ1-6; no clear D. Trimming left V 6 bases short and J 0 bases short, with 12 bases between. CDR1 is SNHLY, CDR2 FYNNEI, per germline. This CDR3 contains 16 residues. Here the CDR3 reads CASSTGRSSYNSPLHF. DNA for the CDR3: TGTGCCAGCAGCACCGGAAGGAGCTCCTATAATTCACCCCTCCACTTT.